This T cell receptor beta chain was captured in a study of a mutant IDH1 vaccine in newly diagnosed glioma. Study at large: Eight vaccine doses were administered to patients at weeks 1, 3, 5, 7, 11, 15, 19 and 23.

Per germline, CDR1 SNHLY and CDR2 FYNNEI. The CDR3 spans 18 residues. V lost 1 base and J lost 9, with 27 bases in between. On this clone itself: No antigen is known for it.

Time point in this sample: week 11, during vaccination. The study gave 300 ug of mutant IDH1 20-mer peptide per vaccine dose, with topical imiquimod. Clones were read by immunoSEQ multiplex PCR, and TCRdb kept only the in-frame ones, dropping some. The sample lists roughly 120,000 clones, 85% to 90% occurring once. The TCR comes from a woman aged 50 to 60 with glioma. The specimen was PBMCs, collected from a glioma patient whose treatment included an IDH1 peptide vaccine. The J gene is TRBJ2-5, the V gene TRBV2, with a possible D match to TRBD2 (6 bases). The CDR3 coding sequence is TGTGCCAGCAGTGAAGTTAGAGGAACTAGCCTCGTATTATTGGCCCAGTACTTC. Its protein is CASSEVRGTSLVLLAQYF.